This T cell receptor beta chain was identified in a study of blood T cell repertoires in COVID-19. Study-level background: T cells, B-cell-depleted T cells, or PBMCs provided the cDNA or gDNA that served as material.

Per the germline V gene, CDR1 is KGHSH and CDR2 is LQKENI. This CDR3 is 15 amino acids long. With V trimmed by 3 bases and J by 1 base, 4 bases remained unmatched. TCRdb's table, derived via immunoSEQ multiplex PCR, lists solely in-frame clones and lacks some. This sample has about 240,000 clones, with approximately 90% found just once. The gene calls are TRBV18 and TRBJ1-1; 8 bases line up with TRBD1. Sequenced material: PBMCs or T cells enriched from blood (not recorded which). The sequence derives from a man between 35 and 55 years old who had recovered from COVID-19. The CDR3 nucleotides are TGTGCCAGCTCACCCGGGACAGGACCGAACACTGAAGCTTTCTTT. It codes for CASSPGTGPNTEAFF. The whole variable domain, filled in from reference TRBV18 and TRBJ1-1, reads NAGVMQNPRHLVRRRGQEARLRCSPMKGHSHVYWYRQLPEEGLKFMVYLQKENIIDESGMPKERFSAEFPKEGPSILRIQQVVRGDSAAYFCASSPGTGPNTEAFFGQGTRLTVV.